A selection of T cell receptor beta chains follows, all from one sample in a study of a mutant IDH1 vaccine in newly diagnosed glioma. Assay used: immunoSEQ multiplex PCR; TCRdb lists only in-frame clones, some missing. The sample consists of fewer than 45,000 clones, approximately 81% of them appearing once. The antigens for these receptors are not known. The source material was PBMCs, sampled from a glioma patient whose treatment included an IDH1 peptide vaccine. The receptor set was obtained from a middle-aged woman with glioma. Some clones in this sample may be carry-over from other donors' samples. The CDR3 runs from the conserved cysteine through the conserved F or W. A D gene is named only where the DNA matches it firmly. Some rows have no size entry. The others give once, few or many, or a class for an expanded clone.

>TRBJ2-5|TRBV9|TRBD2|-
TGTGCCAGCAGCGCCGCCGGACTAGTTCCAGAGACCCAGTACTTC
CASSAAGLVPETQYF
>TRBJ2-7|TRBV27|-|-
TGTGCCAGCAGTTTTTCCGCCCCGACCGGGATGATCTACGAGCAGTACTTC
CASSFSAPTGMIYEQYF
>TRBJ2-3|TRBV5-4|-|-
TGTGCCAGCACAAGCACAGATACGCAGTATTTT
CASTSTDTQYF
>TRBJ1-3|TRBV4-2|TRBD1|few
TGTGCCAGCAGCCAGCCGGGACAGGGTTACTCTGGAAACACCATATATTTT
CASSQPGQGYSGNTIYF
>TRBJ2-7|TRBV5-6|-|-
TGTGCCAGCAGCTCACTAAGATCCCGGGACACCACTTCCTACGAGCAGTACTTC
CASSSLRSRDTTSYEQYF
>TRBJ1-2|TRBV5-6|TRBD1|-
TGTGCCAGCAGTTCCGGGACAGGGAGCTTTAGGGCATATGGCTACACCTTC
CASSSGTGSFRAYGYTF
>TRBJ2-3|TRBV6-5|-|-
TGTGCCAGCAGTCTAGACGAGGATACGCAGTATTTT
CASSLDEDTQYF
>TRBJ2-1|TRBV7-8|TRBD2|-
TGTGCCAGCAGCTTAGCTGCGGGAGTGGGGGGGTTCTTC
CASSLAAGVGGFF
>TRBJ2-2|TRBV7-2|-|once
TGTGCCAGCACCACTAGGAACACCGGGGAGCTGTTTTTT
CASTTRNTGELFF
>TRBJ2-5|TRBV18|-|once
TGTGCCAGCTCACCAGGTATCCTCGGAGAGCAGTACTTC
CASSPGILGEQYF
>TRBJ2-7|TRBV7-9|-|-
TGTGCCAGCAGCCCCCCCGGGGGACCCTACGAGCAGTACTTC
CASSPPGGPYEQYF
>TRBJ2-2|TRBV5-3|-|-
TGTGCCAGAAGCTTGTGGCCCTGGGACCGCACCGGGGAGCTGTTTTTT
CARSLWPWDRTGELFF
>TRBJ1-5|TRBV13|-|-
TGTGCCAGCAGCTTGGGGTATCAGCCCCAGCATTTT
CASSLGYQPQHF
>TRBJ2-7|TRBV6-5|-|-
TGTGCCAGCAGTTACTCGCCCGGACTAACCTACGAGCAGTACTTC
CASSYSPGLTYEQYF
>TRBJ2-1|TRBV9|TRBD2|-
TGTGCCAGCAGCGTAGGACTAGCGGGGGGCAATGAGCAGTTCTTC
CASSVGLAGGNEQFF
>TRBJ2-1|TRBV7-9|-|-
TGTGCCAGCGTTAATTCGGCGGATGAGCAGTTCTTC
CASVNSADEQFF
>TRBJ2-1|TRBV28|-|-
TGTGCCATCTGCCAACAAGGGGTTGTGGAGCAGTTCTTC
CAICQQGVVEQFF
>TRBJ2-7|TRBV6-5|TRBD2|-
TGTGCCAGCCTAGGACTAGCGGAGAACGAGCAGTACTTC
CASLGLAENEQYF
>TRBJ2-1|TRBV28|-|-
TGTGCCAGCAGTACCATCTGGGGGGACTCCTACAATGAGCAGTTCTTC
CASSTIWGDSYNEQFF
>TRBJ2-7|TRBV27|TRBD2|-
TGTGCCAGCAGCGGGACTAGCAGGAACGAGCAGTACTTC
CASSGTSRNEQYF
>TRBJ2-2|TRBV28|TRBD2|once
TGTGCCAGCAGTTTCGATACTTTATCCTTTCTAGCGGGAGGGCCTAACACCGGGGAGCTGTTTTTT
CASSFDTLSFLAGGPNTGELFF
>TRBJ2-1|TRBV5-3|-|-
TGTGCCAGAAGCTTGGGCGTGACTAATGAGCAGTTCTTC
CARSLGVTNEQFF
>TRBJ1-1|TRBV28|TRBD1|-
TGTGCCAGCAGCTGGGGGACAGGGATGAGGAACACTGAAGCTTTCTTT
CASSWGTGMRNTEAFF
>TRBJ2-1|TRBV29-1|TRBD2|-
TGCAGCGTTGAAGGGGTTTCTAGCGGACAGTTCTTC
CSVEGVSSGQFF
>TRBJ2-7|TRBV27|TRBD2|-
TGTGCCAGCAGTTCGTTAATAGCGGGAGACGAGCAGTACTTC
CASSSLIAGDEQYF
>TRBJ2-1|TRBV29-1|-|-
TGCAGCGTTGAAGGCGGGGGCCCATTTTACAATGAGCAGTTCTTC
CSVEGGGPFYNEQFF
>TRBJ2-6|TRBV19|-|-
TGTGCCAGTATGGGGGCCAACGTCCTGACTTTC
CASMGANVLTF
>TRBJ1-2|TRBV27|-|-
TGTGCCAGTTTTTCGGGGGTCTATGGCTACACCTTC
CASFSGVYGYTF
>TRBJ2-6|TRBV2|-|-
TGTGCCAGCAGGTCTCCGGGTCTACGAAACTCTGGGGCCAACGTCCTGACTTTC
CASRSPGLRNSGANVLTF
>TRBJ1-2|TRBV10-3|TRBD1|-
TGTGCCATCAGCGACCCCCTGACAGGGGCAAACTATGGCTACACCTTC
CAISDPLTGANYGYTF
>TRBJ1-1|TRBV11-2|-|-
TGTGCCAGCAGCTTTACAGGGACTGAAGCTTTCTTT
CASSFTGTEAFF
>TRBJ1-5|TRBV7-2|TRBD1|-
TGTGCCAGCAGTATGGGGAGGGGGCAGGGTCAGCCCCAGCATTTT
CASSMGRGQGQPQHF
>TRBJ1-2|TRBV29-1|TRBD1|few
TGCAGCGCCGGGACAGGCGATCGCTATGGCTACACCTTC
CSAGTGDRYGYTF
>TRBJ2-3|TRBV9|-|medium-sized
TGTGCCAGCAGCGCATCGGGGGCAGATACGCAGTATTTT
CASSASGADTQYF
>TRBJ2-5|TRBV27|-|once
TGTGCCAGCAGTTTTGCGGAGACCCAGTACTTC
CASSFAETQYF
>TRBJ2-1|TRBV29-1|TRBD2|once
TGCAGCGTTACCGGGACTAGGCACTACAATGAGCAGTTCTTC
CSVTGTRHYNEQFF
>TRBJ2-2|TRBV9|-|-
TGTGCCAGCAGAACGGTGGGCGGTACCGGGGAGCTGTTTTTT
CASRTVGGTGELFF
>TRBJ2-2|TRBV11-3|TRBD2|-
TGTGCCAGCAGCGCGGGACTAGCTGCCGGGGAGCTGTTTTTT
CASSAGLAAGELFF
>TRBJ2-1|TRBV2|TRBD2|-
TGTGCCAGCAGGAGCAGCGGGGCGATGTACAATGAGCAGTTCTTC
CASRSSGAMYNEQFF
>TRBJ1-6|TRBV28|-|few
TGTGCCAGCAGTTCTCCCGGGTCACCCCTCCACTTT
CASSSPGSPLHF
>TRBJ2-5|TRBV19|TRBD2|-
TGTGCCAGTAGTCCCGGGGGAGCGGGGGCCCAAGAGACCCAGTACTTC
CASSPGGAGAQETQYF
>TRBJ2-5|TRBV5-1|-|few
TGCGCCAGCAGCTTGTCCGTTCCCGGGACTCGCCAAGAGACCCAGTACTTC
CASSLSVPGTRQETQYF
>TRBJ1-1|TRBV6-1|TRBD1|-
TGTGCCAGCAGAATTAACCCGACAGGGTGGACTGAAGCTTTCTTT
CASRINPTGWTEAFF
>TRBJ2-1|TRBV7-8|TRBD2|-
TGTGCCAGCAGCTTAGGCCTAGCGGGGCTTTACAATGAGCAGTTCTTC
CASSLGLAGLYNEQFF
>TRBJ1-5|TRBV4-1|-|-
TGCGCCAGCAGCCAAGAATGGGCAGGGCCCCAGCATTTT
CASSQEWAGPQHF
>TRBJ2-1|TRBV4-1|-|-
TGCGCCAGCAGCCAAGGGGAACTAACGACTTACAATGAGCAGTTCTTC
CASSQGELTTYNEQFF